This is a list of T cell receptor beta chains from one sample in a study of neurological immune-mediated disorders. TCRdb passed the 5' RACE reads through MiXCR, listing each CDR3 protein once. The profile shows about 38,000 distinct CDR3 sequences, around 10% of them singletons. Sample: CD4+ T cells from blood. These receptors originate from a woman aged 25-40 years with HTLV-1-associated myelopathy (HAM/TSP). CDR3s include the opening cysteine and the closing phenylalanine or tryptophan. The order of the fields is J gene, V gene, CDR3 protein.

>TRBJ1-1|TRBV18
CASSPVYRNTEAFF
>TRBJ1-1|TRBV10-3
CAISEQGTEAFF
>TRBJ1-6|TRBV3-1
CASSQLGSPLHF
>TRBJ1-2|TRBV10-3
CAIRAVGGSDGYTF
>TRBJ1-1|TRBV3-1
CASSQDAVAFF
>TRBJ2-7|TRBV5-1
CASSLDASGGSYEQYF
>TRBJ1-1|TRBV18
CASSINLTRDTEACF
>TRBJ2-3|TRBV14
CASSQETGDLSTDTQYF
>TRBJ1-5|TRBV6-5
CASSYQREETGGKVSNQPQHF
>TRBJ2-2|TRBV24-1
CATSDLRGQNTGELFF
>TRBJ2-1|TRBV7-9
CASSQRDRVGNEQFF
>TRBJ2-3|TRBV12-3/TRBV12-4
CASSGWQGGDTQYF
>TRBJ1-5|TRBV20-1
CSAGVMGNQPQHF
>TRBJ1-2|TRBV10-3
CAIKSPGDGYTF
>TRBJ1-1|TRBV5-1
CASSLNGQSFTEAFF
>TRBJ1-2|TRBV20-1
CSAAVISDRSPINYGYTF